This T cell receptor (beta chain) was retrieved from a study of T cells in Graves' hyperthyroidism and ophthalmopathy. Study-level results: Also found in blood were most expanded thyroid clonotypes above 0.001.

Note on this clonotype: What it binds is unknown.

Amplification yielded TCR beta CDR3 regions, with RNA transcripts as the source. First-round RT-PCR with HTBI primers amplified the TCR CDR3 region. One entry per CDR3 protein results from TCRdb running MiXCR on the multiplex PCR reads. The data hold roughly 400,000 distinct CDR3 sequences, with around 25% observed a single time. V shed 5 bases, J shed 4 bases, and the junction held 12 bases outside the gene matches. Germline lookup yields CDR1 SGHAT and CDR2 FQNNGV. The length of the CDR3 is 16 residues. Material for sequencing was blood. This receptor was obtained from a man aged 50 or older with Graves' hyperthyroidism. This sequence joins TRBV11-2 and TRBJ2-3; TRBD2 matches at 7 bases. The CDR3 spells CASSRIGAGDSDTQYF. The CDR3 region has the DNA TGTGCCAGCAGCCGCATCGGGGCGGGAGACTCAGATACGCAGTATTTT.